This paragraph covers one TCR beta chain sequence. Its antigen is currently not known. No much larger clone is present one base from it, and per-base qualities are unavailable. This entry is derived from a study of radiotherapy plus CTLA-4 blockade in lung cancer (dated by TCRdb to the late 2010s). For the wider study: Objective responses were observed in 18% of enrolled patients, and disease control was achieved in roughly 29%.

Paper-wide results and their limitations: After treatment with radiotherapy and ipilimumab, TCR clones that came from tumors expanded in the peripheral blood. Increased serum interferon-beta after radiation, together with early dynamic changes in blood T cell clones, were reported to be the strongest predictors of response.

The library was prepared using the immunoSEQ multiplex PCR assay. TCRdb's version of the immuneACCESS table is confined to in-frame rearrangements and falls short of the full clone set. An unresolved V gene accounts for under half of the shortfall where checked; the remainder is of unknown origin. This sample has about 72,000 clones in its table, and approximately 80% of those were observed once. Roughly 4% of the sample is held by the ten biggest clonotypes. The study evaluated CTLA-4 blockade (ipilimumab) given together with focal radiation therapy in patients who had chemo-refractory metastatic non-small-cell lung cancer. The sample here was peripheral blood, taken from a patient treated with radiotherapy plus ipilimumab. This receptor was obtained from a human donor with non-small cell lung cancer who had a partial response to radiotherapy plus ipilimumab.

The CDR3 reads as follows: CASSLALSQEQYF. The nucleotide sequence is TGTGCCAGCAGCTTAGCGCTGTCCCAGGAGCAGTACTTC. The rearranged segments are TRBV7-9 and TRBJ2-7, with no confident D gene call. V sheds 0 bases and J sheds 7 bases, leaving 10 bases between their ends. In the germline V gene (reference sequence), CDR1 corresponds to SEHNR and CDR2 to FQNEAQ. The CDR3 numbers 13 residues from cysteine through phenylalanine. This entry keeps only the CDR3 DNA: 39 bases, framed from base 1.